A selection of T cell receptor beta chains follows, all from one sample in a study of cytomegalovirus exposure and HLA in healthy donors. Measured with immunoSEQ multiplex PCR; TCRdb has only the in-frame clones, and not every one. The sample holds 150,000 to 200,000 clones; about three quarters are singletons and the top ten take around 1.5%. The material sequenced was PBMCs. The receptors were sampled from a young man in good health and CMV-seronegative. Both conserved end residues are part of each CDR3. The D gene is left open where the match is weak. The size field is filled for only some rows; it gives once, few, many or a size class.

>TRBV2|13|TRBD2|-|TRBJ2-2
CATQRESTGELFF
TGTGCCACGCAGCGGGAGTCTACCGGGGAGCTGTTTTTT
>TRBV28|12|-|-|TRBJ2-7
CASRPAGGEQYF
TGTGCCAGCAGACCGGCGGGTGGCGAGCAGTACTTC
>TRBV27|13|-|few|TRBJ2-7
CASSLPGSYEQYF
TGTGCCAGCAGTTTACCAGGGTCCTACGAGCAGTACTTC
>TRBV9|17|TRBD2|-|TRBJ2-3
CASSAPLAGGLTDTQYF
TGTGCCAGCAGCGCCCCACTAGCGGGGGGGCTGACAGATACGCAGTATTTT
>TRBV6-6|16|TRBD2|-|TRBJ2-2
CASSYSPGLAAGELFF
TGTGCCAGCAGTTACTCGCCCGGACTAGCCGCCGGGGAGCTGTTTTTT
>TRBV5-1|16|-|-|TRBJ1-2
CASSEGVGLINYGYTF
TGCGCCAGCAGCGAGGGGGTAGGCCTGATTAACTATGGCTACACCTTC
>TRBV9|14|-|-|TRBJ2-2
CASSVQGSTGELFF
TGTGCCAGCAGCGTACAGGGCAGCACCGGGGAGCTGTTTTTT
>TRBV5-1|13|-|-|TRBJ1-1
CASSLGAYTEAFF
TGCGCCAGCAGCTTGGGAGCATACACTGAAGCTTTCTTT
>TRBV7-9|13|-|-|TRBJ1-2
CASSHRGGYGYTF
TGTGCCAGCAGCCACCGGGGAGGCTATGGCTACACCTTC
>TRBV20-1|10|-|few|TRBJ2-7
CSANGYEQYF
TGCAGTGCTAACGGTTACGAGCAGTACTTC
>TRBV2|15|TRBD1|few|TRBJ1-1
CASSETGTGNTEAFF
TGTGCCAGCAGTGAAACCGGGACAGGGAACACTGAAGCTTTCTTT
>TRBV4-1|16|-|-|TRBJ1-3
CASSQPITTTGNTIYF
TGCGCCAGCAGCCAACCGATTACAACTACTGGAAACACCATATATTTT
>TRBV27|15|-|-|TRBJ1-5
CASTFRAGSNQPQHF
TGTGCCAGCACCTTCAGGGCAGGGAGCAATCAGCCCCAGCATTTT
>TRBV18|17|-|-|TRBJ2-5
CASSPGGRTGAGETQYF
TGTGCCAGCTCACCAGGCGGGCGAACGGGAGCCGGTGAGACCCAGTACTTC
>TRBV27|13|TRBD1|-|TRBJ1-5
CASSLTGTARQHF
TGTGCCAGCAGTTTAACGGGGACAGCGCGCCAGCATTTT
>TRBV2|13|-|-|TRBJ1-2
CAGSPTGNYGYTF
TGTGCCGGAAGCCCGACGGGAAACTATGGCTACACCTTC
>TRBV6-5|15|-|once|TRBJ2-1
CASSQQGRGYNEQFF
TGTGCCAGCAGTCAACAGGGAAGGGGCTACAATGAGCAGTTCTTC
>TRBV2|15|TRBD1|-|TRBJ2-5
CASSMDRVDSETQYF
TGTGCCAGCAGCATGGACAGGGTGGACTCAGAGACCCAGTACTTC
>TRBV5-6|14|-|-|TRBJ1-2
CASSLGQAIYGYTF
TGTGCCAGCAGCTTGGGACAGGCTATCTATGGCTACACCTTC
>TRBV19|12|-|-|TRBJ2-1
CASRTGLGGQFF
TGTGCCAGTAGGACTGGTTTAGGGGGGCAGTTCTTC
>TRBV5-1|15|-|-|TRBJ1-1
CASSPRAGPQRGAFF
TGCGCCAGCAGCCCCCGCGCAGGGCCCCAGCGTGGAGCTTTCTTT
>TRBV12-5|12|-|-|TRBJ1-1
CASGLWEGEAFF
TGTGCTAGTGGTTTGTGGGAGGGAGAAGCTTTCTTT
>TRBV29-1|15|TRBD1|few|TRBJ2-2
CSVVGTGDMTGELFF
TGCAGCGTTGTCGGTACAGGGGACATGACCGGGGAGCTGTTTTTT
>TRBV5-4|12|-|few|TRBJ1-2
CASSNTGGGYTF
TGTGCCAGCAGCAACACAGGTGGCGGCTACACCTTC
>TRBV9|18|-|once|TRBJ1-2
CASSGQVLRASPNYGYTF
TGTGCCAGCAGCGGACAGGTTTTGAGGGCTTCCCCTAACTATGGCTACACCTTC
>TRBV9|17|-|-|TRBJ1-4
CASSVDGNAGTNEKLFF
TGTGCCAGCAGCGTAGACGGGAATGCTGGAACTAATGAAAAACTGTTTTTT
>TRBV27|16|TRBD2|few|TRBJ2-3
CASSFTPGLVLDTQYF
TGTGCCAGCAGTTTCACCCCGGGACTAGTCCTAGATACGCAGTATTTT
>TRBV28|15|-|-|TRBJ2-7
CASSRSGGRLGEQYF
TGTGCCAGCAGTCGATCCGGGGGGCGCTTGGGCGAGCAGTACTTC
>TRBV14|15|-|-|TRBJ2-3
CASSNKRRNTDTQYF
TGTGCCAGCAGCAATAAGCGGCGGAACACAGATACGCAGTATTTT
>TRBV5-1|12|-|-|TRBJ2-3
CASSLTGEAQYF
TGCGCCAGCAGCCTGACGGGGGAGGCGCAGTATTTT
>TRBV9|15|-|-|TRBJ2-7
CASAVGGGAWDEQYF
TGTGCCAGCGCCGTTGGAGGGGGCGCGTGGGACGAGCAGTACTTC
>TRBV29-1|13|-|-|TRBJ1-2
CSVDRQAPPGYTF
TGCAGCGTTGATAGACAGGCTCCCCCTGGCTACACCTTC
>TRBV30|13|-|few|TRBJ1-3
CAWSSGERNTIYF
TGTGCCTGGAGCTCAGGGGAACGAAACACCATATATTTT
>TRBV5-1|15|TRBD1|-|TRBJ1-6
CASSLVTGDNSPLHF
TGCGCCAGCAGCTTGGTTACAGGGGATAATTCACCCCTCCACTTT
>TRBV28|15|TRBD1|-|TRBJ2-7
CASSPTGDSSYEQYF
TGTGCCAGCAGCCCGACCGGGGACAGCTCCTACGAGCAGTACTTC
>TRBV6-6|13|TRBD1|-|TRBJ2-1
CASSYYRGNEQFF
TGTGCCAGCAGTTACTACAGGGGTAATGAGCAGTTCTTC
>TRBV5-1|15|-|-|TRBJ2-7
CASSWRDSSLGEQYF
TGCGCCAGCAGCTGGCGGGACAGCTCCTTGGGAGAGCAGTACTTC
>TRBV18|14|-|-|TRBJ1-2
CASSQYREGYGYTF
TGTGCCAGCTCACAGTACCGGGAAGGGTATGGCTACACCTTC
>TRBV30|13|-|-|TRBJ1-6
CAWATGYNSPLHF
TGTGCCTGGGCCACAGGTTATAATTCACCCCTCCACTTT
>TRBV25-1|16|-|-|TRBJ1-1
CASSTYQGIGATEAFF
TGTGCCAGCAGTACTTACCAGGGTATTGGGGCCACTGAAGCTTTCTTT
>TRBV19|14|TRBD1|-|TRBJ2-7
CASSPMGQGYEQYF
TGTGCCAGTAGTCCAATGGGACAGGGTTACGAGCAGTACTTC
>TRBV9|17|TRBD2|-|TRBJ2-5
CASSRLAGGNKGETQYF
TGTGCCAGCAGCCGACTAGCGGGGGGTAATAAAGGGGAGACCCAGTACTTC
>TRBV2|16|TRBD1|-|TRBJ2-1
CASSPFDRASYNEQFF
TGTGCCAGCAGCCCTTTTGACAGGGCGTCCTACAATGAGCAGTTCTTC
>TRBV4-1|17|TRBD2|-|TRBJ2-1
CASSLDKTSGPYNEQFF
TGCGCCAGCAGCCTAGATAAGACTAGCGGGCCATACAATGAGCAGTTCTTC
>TRBV9|14|TRBD2|-|TRBJ2-3
CASSLGGSTDTQYF
TGTGCCAGCAGCCTCGGGGGGAGCACAGATACGCAGTATTTT